Listed here are 5 T cell receptor beta chains from one sample, sequenced in a study of T cell changes during pregnancy in multiple sclerosis. Libraries were prepared by immunoSEQ multiplex PCR; TCRdb keeps only in-frame clonotypes and omits some of them. The data contain fewer than 85,000 clones, 94% of them seen just once; the ten biggest clones take up 2.5%. The sample here was peripheral blood, taken in the third trimester of pregnancy. Receptors were obtained from a female donor with multiple sclerosis, enrolled in a pregnancy study.

The V call is TRBV5-1, the J call TRBJ2-1; 10 nucleotides line up with TRBD2. J was trimmed by 5 bases and V by 5 bases; bases with no gene match: 4. This CDR3 has 14 amino acids. The germline V gene encodes CDR1 SGHRS and CDR2 YFSETQ. The CDR3 DNA reads as TGCGCCAGCAGGAGACTAGCGGGTAACAATGAGCAGTTCTTC. As protein: CASRRLAGNNEQFF.

The chain recombines TRBV2 with TRBJ2-5, with TRBD1 identical over 8 bases. The germline gives CDR1 SNHLY, CDR2 FYNNEI. The trim removed 7 bases at V and 2 bases at J, leaving 6 bases unmatched. The CDR3 loop spans 14 amino acids. CDR3 DNA: TGTGCCAGCACTCTGACAGGGGAACAAGAGACCCAGTACTTC. Its protein product is CASTLTGEQETQYF.

The V and J genes are TRBV7-8 and TRBJ1-2, with D unclear. The ends were cut back, 1 base at V and 6 bases at J, with 12 bases in the middle. CDR3 length: 14 residues. CDR1 and CDR2 from the germline V gene are SGHVS and FQNEAQ. CDR3 bases: TGTGCCAGCAGCTTAGAAGGAGCCGTAAATGGCTACACCTTC. It yields the protein CASSLEGAVNGYTF.

The chain joins TRBV11-2 to TRBJ1-2; D is uncertain. Germline V gene data show CDR1 as SGHAT and CDR2 as FQNNGV. Trimming removed 5 bases at V and 5 bases at J, with 18 bases between. The length of the CDR3 is 15 residues. CDR3 region: CASSGLMDRLYGYTF. CDR3 nucleotide sequence: TGTGCCAGCAGCGGCCTGATGGATAGACTTTATGGCTACACCTTC.

The V call is TRBV7-9, the J call TRBJ2-7; 8 bases agree with TRBD1. CDR3 length: 15 residues. Germline V gives CDR1 SEHNR, CDR2 FQNEAQ (reference sequence). Trimming cost V 1 base and J 3 bases; bases outside gene matches: 5. CDR3 DNA sequence: TGTGCCAGCAGCTTAGGTCAGGGGGCCATCTACGAGCAGTACTTC. Protein: CASSLGQGAIYEQYF.